These T cell receptor beta chains were read from a single sample in a study of OX40 agonist ivuxolimab in advanced cancers. Clones were sequenced by immunoSEQ multiplex PCR, and TCRdb holds only the in-frame ones, with some missing. Counted here are about 20,000 clones, 75% to 85% occurring once; the ten biggest clones make up around 20%. The sequenced sample was CD4+ or CD8+ T cells sorted from blood, obtained in a trial of the OX40 agonist ivuxolimab. The receptors come from an adult with an advanced solid tumor such as melanoma, head and neck, liver or kidney cancer. Both conserved end residues are part of each CDR3. Each record gives: clone size, J gene, D gene, V gene, CDR3 length, CDR3 protein, CDR3 DNA. A D gene is named only where the DNA matches it firmly. Expanded clones are given a class, and other clones once, few, many or no size at all.

>few|TRBJ2-7|TRBD2|TRBV9|16
CASSVLAGARSYEQYF
TGTGCCAGCAGCGTATTAGCGGGAGCCCGGTCCTACGAGCAGTACTTC
>.|TRBJ1-5|.|TRBV6-5|15
CASSSTGFYNQPQHF
TGTGCCAGCAGTTCAACAGGCTTCTACAATCAGCCCCAGCATTTT
>.|TRBJ2-7|.|TRBV21-1|15
CASSKEGGDWDEQYF
TGTGCCAGCAGCAAAGAAGGCGGTGACTGGGACGAGCAGTACTTC
>.|TRBJ2-1|TRBD2|TRBV9|13
CASSRRLANEQFF
TGTGCCAGCAGCCGCCGACTAGCCAATGAGCAGTTCTTC
>.|TRBJ2-7|.|TRBV5-5|15
CASSLEGGAGYEQYF
TGTGCCAGCAGCTTGGAAGGGGGGGCTGGTTACGAGCAGTACTTC
>.|TRBJ2-7|TRBD1|TRBV5-1|15
CASSPQTGGAYEQYF
TGCGCCAGCAGCCCGCAGACAGGGGGAGCCTACGAGCAGTACTTC
>.|TRBJ2-5|.|TRBV19|16
CASSRVPGRTKETQYF
TGTGCCAGTAGTAGGGTGCCGGGACGCACGAAAGAGACCCAGTACTTC
>.|TRBJ1-5|TRBD1|TRBV7-6|16
CASSPSGTGGNQPQHF
TGTGCCAGCAGTCCGTCCGGGACAGGGGGGAATCAGCCCCAGCATTTT
>few|TRBJ1-3|.|TRBV25-1|17
CASSEGVWKVRRNTIYF
TGTGCCAGCAGCGAAGGGGTTTGGAAGGTCCGGAGAAACACCATATATTTT
>medium-sized|TRBJ2-2|TRBD2|TRBV19|15
CASRELASNTGELFF
TGTGCCAGCCGGGAACTAGCGTCGAACACCGGGGAGCTGTTTTTT
>.|TRBJ2-7|TRBD1|TRBV28|16
CASSGAGTGGLGEQYF
TGTGCCAGCAGTGGCGCCGGGACAGGGGGTTTGGGGGAGCAGTACTTC
>few|TRBJ2-5|TRBD1|TRBV18|14
CASSRTGDRETQYF
TGTGCCAGCTCACGGACAGGGGACAGGGAGACCCAGTACTTC
>.|TRBJ1-1|TRBD1|TRBV4-1|19
CASSQGYRAGTGRDTEAFF
TGCGCCAGCAGCCAAGGCTACAGGGCGGGGACAGGGCGGGACACTGAAGCTTTCTTT
>.|TRBJ2-7|TRBD1|TRBV5-4|15
CASSLQGARSYEQYF
TGTGCCAGCAGCCTACAGGGGGCGCGTTCCTACGAGCAGTACTTC
>once|TRBJ2-3|.|TRBV29-1|15
CSVEVTATRTDTQYF
TGCAGCGTTGAAGTAACCGCGACCCGCACAGATACGCAGTATTTT
>.|TRBJ2-7|.|TRBV5-6|15
CASSRYRTGRDEQYF
TGTGCCAGCAGCCGCTATCGGACAGGGAGGGACGAGCAGTACTTC
>.|TRBJ2-4|TRBD2|TRBV5-6|19
CASTESPLAGGIAKNIQYF
TGTGCCAGCACCGAATCCCCCCTAGCGGGAGGGATAGCCAAAAACATTCAGTACTTC
>.|TRBJ1-1|TRBD1|TRBV7-9|14
CASSPGQGRTEAFF
TGTGCCAGCAGCCCGGGACAGGGAAGAACTGAAGCTTTCTTT
>few|TRBJ2-2|.|TRBV27|11
CASSLTGELFF
TGTGCCAGCAGTTTGACCGGGGAGCTGTTTTTT
>.|TRBJ1-2|.|TRBV7-9|12
CASSTAAAGYTF
TGTGCCAGCAGCACAGCCGCTGCGGGCTACACCTTC
>.|TRBJ2-1|TRBD2|TRBV19|17
CASSLTSGRYTHNEQFF
TGTGCCAGTAGCTTGACTAGCGGGAGGTATACCCACAATGAGCAGTTCTTC
>.|TRBJ2-5|TRBD1|TRBV25-1|15
CASSTTLDRGETQYF
TGTGCCAGCAGTACCACGCTGGACAGGGGAGAGACCCAGTACTTC
>few|TRBJ2-1|.|TRBV5-5|14
CASSSIITLHEQFF
TGTGCCAGCAGCTCAATTATCACTCTACATGAGCAGTTCTTC
>few|TRBJ1-5|.|TRBV27|15
CASSLRPGGDQPQHF
TGTGCCAGCAGTTTACGCCCCGGGGGGGATCAGCCCCAGCATTTT
>.|TRBJ2-5|.|TRBV27|15
CASSLSGGEWETQYF
TGTGCCAGCAGTTTATCGGGGGGAGAGTGGGAGACCCAGTACTTC
>.|TRBJ2-5|TRBD2|TRBV27|17
CASSTYGLAGSSQTQYF
TGTGCCAGCAGTACCTACGGACTAGCGGGATCTTCCCAGACCCAGTACTTC
>.|TRBJ1-5|TRBD1|TRBV7-9|14
CASSFTGGEQPQHF
TGTGCCAGCAGCTTCACAGGGGGCGAGCAGCCCCAGCATTTT
>.|TRBJ2-1|TRBD2|TRBV10-3|16
CAISVGLAGNYNEQFF
TGTGCCATCAGTGTAGGCCTAGCGGGGAACTACAATGAGCAGTTCTTC
>.|TRBJ2-7|.|TRBV27|16
CASSSGGFPSSHEQYF
TGTGCCAGCAGTTCAGGGGGGTTCCCATCTTCCCACGAGCAGTACTTC
>.|TRBJ1-2|.|TRBV27|13
CASSKNRPYGYTF
TGTGCCAGCAGTAAAAACCGACCCTATGGCTACACCTTC
>.|TRBJ2-2|.|TRBV14|15
CASSQGSANTGELFF
TGTGCCAGCAGCCAGGGCAGCGCGAACACCGGGGAGCTGTTTTTT
>.|TRBJ1-1|.|TRBV7-3|13
CASSLDKNTEAFF
TGTGCCAGCAGCTTAGATAAGAACACTGAAGCTTTCTTT
>.|TRBJ2-7|.|TRBV5-4|13
CASSGRDTYEQYF
TGTGCCAGCAGCGGACGGGACACGTACGAGCAGTACTTC
>.|TRBJ2-5|.|TRBV5-4|14
CASSLGGVQETQYF
TGTGCCAGCAGCCTTGGAGGAGTTCAAGAGACCCAGTACTTC
>.|TRBJ2-2|.|TRBV4-1|12
CASSHRPGELFF
TGCGCCAGCAGCCATCGACCAGGGGAGCTGTTTTTT
>medium-sized|TRBJ1-1|TRBD1|TRBV6-6|13
CASRATGGTEAFF
TGTGCCAGCAGGGCAACAGGGGGGACTGAAGCTTTCTTT
>.|TRBJ1-4|.|TRBV30|15
CAWQPRDLGGEKLFF
TGTGCCTGGCAGCCCCGGGATTTGGGGGGTGAAAAACTGTTTTTT
>.|TRBJ1-1|.|TRBV6-6|10
CASRDLVAFF
TGTGCCAGCAGAGACCTTGTTGCTTTCTTT
>.|TRBJ2-1|.|TRBV5-6|15
CASSTGYSSYNEQFF
TGTGCCAGCAGCACTGGATACAGCTCCTACAATGAGCAGTTCTTC
>.|TRBJ2-1|TRBD2|TRBV30|12
CASASGVNEQFF
TGTGCCTCCGCTAGCGGGGTCAATGAGCAGTTCTTC
>.|TRBJ2-7|.|TRBV11-3|15
CASSPGIGPPYEQYF
TGTGCCAGCAGTCCCGGGATCGGACCCCCCTACGAGCAGTACTTC
>.|TRBJ2-3|.|TRBV11-2|14
CASSTPGWGDTQYF
TGTGCCAGCAGCACCCCTGGGTGGGGAGATACGCAGTATTTT
>.|TRBJ1-4|.|TRBV28|15
CASSDNPATNEKLFF
TGTGCCAGCAGCGATAACCCTGCAACTAATGAAAAACTGTTTTTT
>.|TRBJ2-1|.|TRBV6-6|11
CAASSWNEQFF
TGTGCCGCCTCGAGCTGGAATGAGCAGTTCTTC
>.|TRBJ1-6|.|TRBV11-2|15
CASSLEVEGGSPLHF
TGTGCCAGCAGCTTAGAGGTGGAGGGAGGGTCACCCCTCCACTTT
>.|TRBJ2-7|.|TRBV29-1|14
CSVGGATSSYEQYF
TGCAGCGTTGGGGGGGCCACCAGCTCCTACGAGCAGTACTTC
>.|TRBJ1-2|TRBD1|TRBV6-5|11
CAGQGNYGYTF
TGTGCCGGACAGGGAAACTATGGCTACACCTTC
>few|TRBJ2-3|.|TRBV7-8|16
CASRQRGQEVRDTQYF
TGTGCCAGCAGACAAAGGGGACAAGAAGTAAGGGATACGCAGTATTTT
>.|TRBJ2-2|TRBD2|TRBV7-6|19
CASSPRLAGGPAASGELFF
TGTGCCAGCAGCCCGCGACTAGCGGGAGGGCCCGCGGCGTCCGGGGAGCTGTTTTTT
>.|TRBJ2-3|TRBD2|TRBV7-2|17
CASSLPGLAGPLDTQYF
TGTGCCAGCAGCTTACCGGGACTAGCGGGTCCTCTGGATACGCAGTATTTT
>.|TRBJ2-3|.|TRBV5-1|15
CASSLEGGPTDTQYF
TGCGCCAGCAGCTTGGAGGGGGGGCCGACAGATACGCAGTATTTT
>.|TRBJ2-2|.|TRBV10-1|14
CASSEVVGTGELFF
TGCGCCAGCAGTGAGGTCGTAGGGACCGGGGAGCTGTTTTTT
>.|TRBJ1-1|.|TRBV27|14
CASSWRDGDTEAFF
TGTGCCAGCAGTTGGCGGGACGGTGACACTGAAGCTTTCTTT